This section outlines one TCR beta chain sequence together with its context. What it binds is not known. This specimen belongs to a study of Ad26.COV2.S vaccination and SARS-CoV-2 variants. Whole-study findings and limits: CD8+ and CD4+ T cells specific for spike reportedly responded with substantial breadth after vaccination.

The method was immunoSEQ multiplex PCR; TCRdb's version includes in-frame clones alone and lacks a portion of them. The profile shows about 440,000 clones, 90% of them singletons. The treatment here: 19 received Ad26.COV2.S at low or high dose, single or two shots; roughly five received placebo; per-sample allocation not given. All samples were drawn on day 63, counting from the first vaccine or placebo injection. The sequencing used peripheral blood, collected in a trial of Ad26.COV2.S vaccine versus placebo. This TCR was recovered from a person between 18 and 60 years old who received the Ad26.COV2.S COVID-19 vaccine or a placebo.

The CDR3 spells CASSRPTSGSSYEQYF. The CDR3, as DNA: TGTGCCAGCAGCCGTCCAACTAGCGGGAGCTCCTACGAGCAGTACTTC. This chain joins TRBV6-2 or TRBV6-3 and TRBJ2-7; 11 positions agree with TRBD2. The V segment lost 6 bases and the J segment 0 bases; nucleotides outside the gene matches: 7. The germline V gene has CDR1 MNHEY and CDR2 SVGEGT. The CDR3 length is 16 residues.